This T cell receptor beta chain comes out of a study of OX40 agonist ivuxolimab in advanced cancers. The protocol was immunoSEQ multiplex PCR, while the TCRdb copy is restricted to in-frame clones and leaves out a portion. Among around 77,000 clones listed, roughly nine tenths were seen once. Germline V gene lookup returns CDR1 SGDLS and CDR2 YYNGEE. This CDR3 has 16 residues. Between the trimmed V and J ends, which lost 4 bases and 4 bases, there was a span of 18 bases. The chain combines TRBV9 with TRBJ2-1, with D perhaps TRBD2 (5 bases). This clonotype originated in an adult with an advanced solid tumor such as melanoma, head and neck, liver or kidney cancer. The input for sequencing was CD4+ or CD8+ T cells sorted from blood, taken in a trial of the OX40 agonist ivuxolimab. The CDR3 loop is CASSLHSAGLYNEQFF. In DNA form, the CDR3 reads TGTGCCAGCAGCCTTCACTCGGCGGGCCTATACAATGAGCAGTTCTTC.